Listed below are T cell receptor beta chains from one sample, sequenced in a study of T cells after yellow fever vaccination. TCRdb passed the 5' RACE reads through MiXCR, listing each CDR3 protein once. The data contain 300,000 to 400,000 distinct CDR3 sequences, 6% to 8% of them singletons. Source: PBMCs, taken 5 days after the yellow fever booster vaccination. These receptors all stem from a man aged 25-45 years who received the YFV17D yellow fever vaccine. CDR3s include the opening cysteine and the closing phenylalanine or tryptophan. D genes are given only for firm matches. Some rows mark clone size as missing; the rest say once, few, many or name a class of expanded clone.

CDR3nt: TGTGCCAGCAGCCAGCCGGTGCCGGGACCACAGTTCTTC
CDR3aa: CASSQPVPGPQFF
abundance: many
v_gene: TRBV11-2
d_gene: .
j_gene: TRBJ2-1

CDR3nt: TGTGCCAGCAGCTACAGCACCGGGAATCAGCCCCAGCATTTT
CDR3aa: CASSYSTGNQPQHF
abundance: few
v_gene: TRBV7-9
d_gene: .
j_gene: TRBJ1-5

CDR3nt: TGTGCCAGCAGCCAACTTCAAGCGGGGGGGTACGAGCAGTACTTC
CDR3aa: CASSQLQAGGYEQYF
abundance: few
v_gene: TRBV4-2
d_gene: TRBD2
j_gene: TRBJ2-7

CDR3nt: TGTGCCAGCAGCCGGGGACGGACTTCTGGGGCCAACGTCCTGACTTTC
CDR3aa: CASSRGRTSGANVLTF
abundance: many
v_gene: TRBV7-2
d_gene: .
j_gene: TRBJ2-6

CDR3nt: TGTGCCAGCAGTCGCGGTGTGGGGGGGCATGAGCAGTTCTTC
CDR3aa: CASSRGVGGHEQFF
abundance: .
v_gene: TRBV27
d_gene: .
j_gene: TRBJ2-1

CDR3nt: TGTGCCAGCAGTTACTCTTCTCGTGGCCGAGGGAATGAGCAGTTCTTC
CDR3aa: CASSYSSRGRGNEQFF
abundance: few
v_gene: TRBV6-5
d_gene: .
j_gene: TRBJ2-1

CDR3nt: TGTGCCAGCAGTCCACAAATAAGTGGAAACACCATATATTTT
CDR3aa: CASSPQISGNTIYF
abundance: many
v_gene: TRBV7-8
d_gene: .
j_gene: TRBJ1-3

CDR3nt: TGTGCCAGCAGCGTAGACGCGGGAGCGGCCGGGGAGCTGTTTTTT
CDR3aa: CASSVDAGAAGELFF
abundance: .
v_gene: TRBV9
d_gene: TRBD2
j_gene: TRBJ2-2

CDR3nt: TGTGCCAGCTCACCACCTCTGAGCGGAGAGCAGTACTTC
CDR3aa: CASSPPLSGEQYF
abundance: many
v_gene: TRBV18
d_gene: .
j_gene: TRBJ2-7

CDR3nt: TGTGCCAGCAGTACACCCGGGACTAATTACGAGCAGTACTTC
CDR3aa: CASSTPGTNYEQYF
abundance: few
v_gene: TRBV12-3/TRBV12-4
d_gene: TRBD2
j_gene: TRBJ2-7

CDR3nt: TGTGCCAGTCTCGCAGGGTTAGCGGGAAAAAACGAGCAGTACTTC
CDR3aa: CASLAGLAGKNEQYF
abundance: .
v_gene: TRBV6-2/TRBV6-3
d_gene: TRBD2
j_gene: TRBJ2-7

CDR3nt: TGTGCCAGCAGCCAAGCAGAGGTGGAAAACTTC
CDR3aa: CASSQAEVENF
abundance: many
v_gene: TRBV4-2
d_gene: .
j_gene: TRBJ2-5

CDR3nt: TGCGCCAGCGCAACCGGGACTAGCGGAAATGAGCAGTTCTTC
CDR3aa: CASATGTSGNEQFF
abundance: .
v_gene: TRBV5-1
d_gene: TRBD2
j_gene: TRBJ2-1

CDR3nt: TGTGCCAGCAGCTACTCTAGCGGTAGCTCCTACGAGCAGTACTTC
CDR3aa: CASSYSSGSSYEQYF
abundance: few
v_gene: TRBV7-2
d_gene: TRBD2
j_gene: TRBJ2-7

CDR3nt: TGTGCCAGCAGCCCCAACGACGGTAGATACTACGAGCAGTACTTC
CDR3aa: CASSPNDGRYYEQYF
abundance: few
v_gene: TRBV6-1
d_gene: .
j_gene: TRBJ2-7

CDR3nt: TGTGCCAGTAGTATAGATTTCCGGGTATCTCAGTTCTTC
CDR3aa: CASSIDFRVSQFF
abundance: .
v_gene: TRBV19
d_gene: .
j_gene: TRBJ2-1

CDR3nt: TGCGCCAGCAGCTTGGTTGCGGGAGAGTCCTACGAGCAGTACTTC
CDR3aa: CASSLVAGESYEQYF
abundance: many
v_gene: TRBV5-1
d_gene: TRBD2
j_gene: TRBJ2-7

CDR3nt: TGCAGTGCTAGTCGGACTAGCGGGAACTCAGATACGCAGTATTTT
CDR3aa: CSASRTSGNSDTQYF
abundance: .
v_gene: TRBV20-1
d_gene: TRBD2
j_gene: TRBJ2-3

CDR3nt: TGTGCCAGCAGCCCCGTGCTAGCGGGAAGAACAGATACGCAGTATTTT
CDR3aa: CASSPVLAGRTDTQYF
abundance: many
v_gene: TRBV7-9
d_gene: TRBD2
j_gene: TRBJ2-3

CDR3nt: TGTGCCAGCAGCTCATCGGGGGCGACGAATGAGCAGTTCTTC
CDR3aa: CASSSSGATNEQFF
abundance: few
v_gene: TRBV7-3
d_gene: .
j_gene: TRBJ2-1

CDR3nt: TGTGCCAGCAGAACAACCCCGGGTCATTCCTACGAGCAGTACTTC
CDR3aa: CASRTTPGHSYEQYF
abundance: .
v_gene: TRBV7-3
d_gene: .
j_gene: TRBJ2-7

CDR3nt: TGCGCCAGCAGCTTGAAGGGGCATGTTTACGAGCAGTACTTC
CDR3aa: CASSLKGHVYEQYF
abundance: many
v_gene: TRBV5-1
d_gene: .
j_gene: TRBJ2-7

CDR3nt: TGTGCCAGCAGCTCCATTGATGGGGGAGGCTATGGCTACACCTTC
CDR3aa: CASSSIDGGGYGYTF
abundance: .
v_gene: TRBV7-8
d_gene: .
j_gene: TRBJ1-2

CDR3nt: TGTGCCAGCAGTTACCCGTACAGGGTGCCCTACGAGCAGTACTTC
CDR3aa: CASSYPYRVPYEQYF
abundance: few
v_gene: TRBV6-2/TRBV6-3
d_gene: .
j_gene: TRBJ2-7

CDR3nt: TGCAGTGCTAGAGACCCAAATGAAAAACTGTTTTTT
CDR3aa: CSARDPNEKLFF
abundance: many
v_gene: TRBV20-1
d_gene: .
j_gene: TRBJ1-4

CDR3nt: TGTGCCAGCAGCTTAGCAGCAGTTCGAAGCGGGAGGGCCTACGAGCAGTACTTC
CDR3aa: CASSLAAVRSGRAYEQYF
abundance: few
v_gene: TRBV7-2
d_gene: TRBD2
j_gene: TRBJ2-7

CDR3nt: TGCGCCAGCAGCTTTAAGCAGGGCACAGATACGCAGTATTTT
CDR3aa: CASSFKQGTDTQYF
abundance: many
v_gene: TRBV5-1
d_gene: .
j_gene: TRBJ2-3

CDR3nt: TGTGCCATCCGTACAGGGGGCGCCGCAGATACGCAGTATTTT
CDR3aa: CAIRTGGAADTQYF
abundance: many
v_gene: TRBV6-1
d_gene: TRBD1
j_gene: TRBJ2-3

CDR3nt: TGCAGCGTTGGGGGGTTGGCAGATACGCAGTATTTT
CDR3aa: CSVGGLADTQYF
abundance: many
v_gene: TRBV29-1
d_gene: .
j_gene: TRBJ2-3

CDR3nt: TGTGCCAGCAGCTTAGGGGCAGGGAGAGAGTATGGCTACACCTTC
CDR3aa: CASSLGAGREYGYTF
abundance: .
v_gene: TRBV7-9
d_gene: .
j_gene: TRBJ1-2

CDR3nt: TGCAGTGCTAGCGGGGGAGGCACGGGCTACGAGCAGTACTTC
CDR3aa: CSASGGGTGYEQYF
abundance: many
v_gene: TRBV20-1
d_gene: .
j_gene: TRBJ2-7

CDR3nt: TGTGCCAGTAGTGCTGCAGGGCTAGCGGGAGGCGAAAACTACGAGCAGTACTTC
CDR3aa: CASSAAGLAGGENYEQYF
abundance: .
v_gene: TRBV19
d_gene: TRBD2
j_gene: TRBJ2-7

CDR3nt: TGCGCCAGCAGCCTTTCGGGGGCGGAGGTGACAGATACGCAGTATTTT
CDR3aa: CASSLSGAEVTDTQYF
abundance: .
v_gene: TRBV4-3
d_gene: .
j_gene: TRBJ2-3

CDR3nt: TGTGCCAGCGGAAGCTCCCGATTCGCCACAGATACGCAGTATTTT
CDR3aa: CASGSSRFATDTQYF
abundance: many
v_gene: TRBV9
d_gene: .
j_gene: TRBJ2-3

CDR3nt: TGCAGCGCCGGGGTAGGGAATGAGCAGTTCTTC
CDR3aa: CSAGVGNEQFF
abundance: .
v_gene: TRBV29-1
d_gene: .
j_gene: TRBJ2-1

CDR3nt: TGTGCCAGCAGTTACACCCGTCCTAGCGGGAGGGGGGATGAGCAGTTCTTC
CDR3aa: CASSYTRPSGRGDEQFF
abundance: .
v_gene: TRBV6-5
d_gene: TRBD2
j_gene: TRBJ2-1

CDR3nt: TGCGCCAGCAGCTTGGATGGATTAACCACAGATACGCAGTATTTT
CDR3aa: CASSLDGLTTDTQYF
abundance: .
v_gene: TRBV5-1
d_gene: .
j_gene: TRBJ2-3

CDR3nt: TGTGCCTGCAGCCAAGATTTTTGGACATCCAAACTAGCCAAAAACATTCAGTACTTC
CDR3aa: CACSQDFWTSKLAKNIQYF
abundance: .
v_gene: TRBV3-1
d_gene: .
j_gene: TRBJ2-4

CDR3nt: TGTGCCAGCAGCCAAGTAAGCACCGGGGAGCTGTTTTTT
CDR3aa: CASSQVSTGELFF
abundance: many
v_gene: TRBV16
d_gene: .
j_gene: TRBJ2-2

CDR3nt: TGCAGTGCTAGAGATTGGACAGGGGGATACGAGCAGTACTTC
CDR3aa: CSARDWTGGYEQYF
abundance: few
v_gene: TRBV20-1
d_gene: TRBD1
j_gene: TRBJ2-7

CDR3nt: TGTGCCAGCAGCTTAGGCACAGTTCCCTACGAGCAGTACTTC
CDR3aa: CASSLGTVPYEQYF
abundance: many
v_gene: TRBV7-2
d_gene: .
j_gene: TRBJ2-7

CDR3nt: TGTGCCAGCAGGGTCGGAGAGGGTACGCAGTATTTT
CDR3aa: CASRVGEGTQYF
abundance: .
v_gene: TRBV6-5
d_gene: .
j_gene: TRBJ2-3

CDR3nt: TGCGCCAGCAGCCAAGGGGATAGCGGGATTGAGCAGTTCTTC
CDR3aa: CASSQGDSGIEQFF
abundance: .
v_gene: TRBV4-3
d_gene: TRBD2
j_gene: TRBJ2-1

CDR3nt: TGTGCCAGCAGTGGGGGACAGCAAGAGACCCAGTACTTC
CDR3aa: CASSGGQQETQYF
abundance: many
v_gene: TRBV19
d_gene: TRBD1
j_gene: TRBJ2-5